These T cell receptor beta chains were read from a single sample in a study of cytomegalovirus exposure and HLA in healthy donors. TCRdb keeps only in-frame clones here, not all; method: immunoSEQ multiplex PCR. Among about 140,000 clones, 88% were seen once, and the ten largest hold roughly 7.7%. Specimen: PBMCs. Source of these receptors: a woman aged 18-29 years in good health and CMV-seropositive. Each CDR3 is given with its conserved first and last residue. A D gene is named only where the DNA matches it firmly. Where a row states a size, it is once, few, many or the class of an expanded clone; other rows omit it.

CDR3aa: CASSLGQGVSGNTIYF
CDR3nt: TGCGCCAGCAGCTTGGGACAGGGGGTCTCTGGAAACACCATATATTTT
j_gene: TRBJ1-3
abundance: -
v_gene: TRBV5-1
d_gene: TRBD1

CDR3aa: CASSSNRGTEAFF
CDR3nt: TGCGCCAGCAGCTCAAACAGGGGGACTGAAGCTTTCTTT
j_gene: TRBJ1-1
abundance: -
v_gene: TRBV5-1
d_gene: TRBD1

CDR3aa: CASSEVGGAIILSGELFF
CDR3nt: TGTGCCAGCAGTGAAGTTGGGGGGGCGATAATCCTGTCCGGGGAGCTGTTTTTT
j_gene: TRBJ2-2
abundance: -
v_gene: TRBV2
d_gene: -

CDR3aa: CSVVLRGWTEAFF
CDR3nt: TGCAGCGTTGTGTTGCGAGGGTGGACTGAAGCTTTCTTT
j_gene: TRBJ1-1
abundance: -
v_gene: TRBV29-1
d_gene: -

CDR3aa: CASSDDRGGYTF
CDR3nt: TGTGCCAGCAGTGACGACAGGGGCGGCTACACCTTC
j_gene: TRBJ1-2
abundance: -
v_gene: TRBV2
d_gene: TRBD1

CDR3aa: CASSFIGALPTYEQYF
CDR3nt: TGTGCCAGCAGCTTTATTGGGGCCCTTCCGACCTACGAGCAGTACTTC
j_gene: TRBJ2-7
abundance: -
v_gene: TRBV7-2
d_gene: -

CDR3aa: CASSLLDSTNEQFF
CDR3nt: TGTGCCAGCAGCCTCCTGGACAGTACAAATGAGCAGTTCTTC
j_gene: TRBJ2-1
abundance: -
v_gene: TRBV28
d_gene: -

CDR3aa: CASSLDPSLAGGSGELFF
CDR3nt: TGTGCCAGCAGCTTAGATCCCTCGCTAGCGGGAGGGTCCGGGGAGCTGTTTTTT
j_gene: TRBJ2-2
abundance: once
v_gene: TRBV11-3
d_gene: TRBD2

CDR3aa: CASSLDGSGEQYF
CDR3nt: TGCGCCAGCAGCTTGGACGGGTCCGGCGAGCAGTACTTC
j_gene: TRBJ2-7
abundance: -
v_gene: TRBV5-1
d_gene: -

CDR3aa: CASTRLAGRNRSYNEQFF
CDR3nt: TGTGCCAGCACCCGACTAGCGGGGAGGAATCGCTCCTACAATGAGCAGTTCTTC
j_gene: TRBJ2-1
abundance: -
v_gene: TRBV4-2
d_gene: TRBD2

CDR3aa: CASSSGNVPDTQYF
CDR3nt: TGTGCCAGCAGCTCAGGGAACGTCCCAGATACGCAGTATTTT
j_gene: TRBJ2-3
abundance: -
v_gene: TRBV5-6
d_gene: -

CDR3aa: CASTRANYGYTF
CDR3nt: TGTGCCAGCACAAGAGCTAACTATGGCTACACCTTC
j_gene: TRBJ1-2
abundance: few
v_gene: TRBV6-1
d_gene: -

CDR3aa: CASRPGSSGNTIYF
CDR3nt: TGTGCCAGCAGACCCGGTAGTTCGGGAAACACCATATATTTT
j_gene: TRBJ1-3
abundance: -
v_gene: TRBV28
d_gene: -

CDR3aa: CASSLGGGGREPWQYF
CDR3nt: TGTGCCAGCAGCTTAGGAGGTGGTGGGCGGGAGCCCTGGCAGTACTTC
j_gene: TRBJ2-7
abundance: -
v_gene: TRBV7-9
d_gene: TRBD2

CDR3aa: CASSPPGQGDEQYF
CDR3nt: TGTGCCAGCTCACCACCGGGACAGGGGGATGAGCAGTACTTC
j_gene: TRBJ2-7
abundance: -
v_gene: TRBV18
d_gene: TRBD1